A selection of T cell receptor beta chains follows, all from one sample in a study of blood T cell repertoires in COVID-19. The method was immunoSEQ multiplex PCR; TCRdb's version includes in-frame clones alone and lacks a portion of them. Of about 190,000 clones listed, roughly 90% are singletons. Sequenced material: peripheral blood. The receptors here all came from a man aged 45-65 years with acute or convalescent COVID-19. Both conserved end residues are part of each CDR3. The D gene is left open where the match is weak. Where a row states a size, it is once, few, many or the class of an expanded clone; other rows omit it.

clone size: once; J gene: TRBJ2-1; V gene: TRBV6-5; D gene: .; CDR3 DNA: TGTGCCAGCAGTTACTCTGGGAGCTCCTACAATGAGCAGTTCTTC; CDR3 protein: CASSYSGSSYNEQFF
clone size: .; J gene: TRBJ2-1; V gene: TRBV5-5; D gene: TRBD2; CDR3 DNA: TGTGCCAGCAGACTACTAGCGGGAGGAATTGTCAATGAGCAGTTCTTC; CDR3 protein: CASRLLAGGIVNEQFF
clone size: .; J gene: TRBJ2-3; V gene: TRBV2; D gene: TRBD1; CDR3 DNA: TGTGCCAGCAGTCAGGGGGCCGCGGGCACAGATACGCAGTATTTT; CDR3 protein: CASSQGAAGTDTQYF
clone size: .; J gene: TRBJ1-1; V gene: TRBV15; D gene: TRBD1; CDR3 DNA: TGTGCCACCAGCAGAGCGGGACAGGGGATTATGAACACTGAAGCTTTCTTT; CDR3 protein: CATSRAGQGIMNTEAFF
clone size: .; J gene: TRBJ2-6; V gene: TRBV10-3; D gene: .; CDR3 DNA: TGTGCCATCAGTGATTCTCTAGGCGGGACTGCCTCTGGGGCCAACGTCCTGACTTTC; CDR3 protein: CAISDSLGGTASGANVLTF
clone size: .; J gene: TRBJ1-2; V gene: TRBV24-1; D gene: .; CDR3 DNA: TGTGCCACCAGTGATTTGCCGGGAGAATTAGAGGGCTACACCTTC; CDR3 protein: CATSDLPGELEGYTF
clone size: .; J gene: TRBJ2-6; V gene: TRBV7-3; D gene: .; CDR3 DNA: TGTGCCAGCAGCTTAAGGGGGACAAGTTATGTGGGGGCCAACGTCCTGACTTTC; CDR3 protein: CASSLRGTSYVGANVLTF
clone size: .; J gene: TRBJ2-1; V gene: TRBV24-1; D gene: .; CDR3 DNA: TGTGCCACCAGTGATCTTAGGACTTACAATGAGCAGTTCTTC; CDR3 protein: CATSDLRTYNEQFF
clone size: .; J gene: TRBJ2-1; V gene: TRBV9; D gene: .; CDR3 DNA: TGTGCCAGCAGCGTCGGGCAGGGCCTCGCCAGTGAGCAGTTCTTC; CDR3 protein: CASSVGQGLASEQFF
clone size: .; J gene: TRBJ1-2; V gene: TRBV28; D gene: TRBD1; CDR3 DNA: TGTGCCAGCAGCGGACAGGGAAAGTACACCTTC; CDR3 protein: CASSGQGKYTF
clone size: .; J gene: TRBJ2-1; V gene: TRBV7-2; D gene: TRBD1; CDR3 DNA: TGTGCCAGCAGTCCGACATTTCGACAGGGCAGTGAGCAGTTCTTC; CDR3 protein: CASSPTFRQGSEQFF
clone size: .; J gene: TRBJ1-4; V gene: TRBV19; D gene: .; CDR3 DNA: TGTGCCAGTAGTCTTTCAGGGCGTGAAAAACTGTTTTTT; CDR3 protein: CASSLSGREKLFF
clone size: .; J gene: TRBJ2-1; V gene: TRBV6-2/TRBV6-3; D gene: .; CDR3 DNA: TGTGCCAGCAGTGGTCTAGCGCGATACAATGAGCAGTTCTTC; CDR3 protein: CASSGLARYNEQFF
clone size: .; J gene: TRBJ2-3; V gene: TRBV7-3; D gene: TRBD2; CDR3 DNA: TGTGCCAGCAGCTCCGGACTAGCGGGCACAGATACGCAGTATTTT; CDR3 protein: CASSSGLAGTDTQYF